The rows below give T cell receptor beta chains drawn from one sample of a study of human thymus T cells. Profiled with immunoSEQ multiplex PCR; TCRdb holds only in-frame clones, not every one. The sample records about 78,000 clones, roughly 97% being singletons. The sequencing sample was made of thymus tissue. These receptors were obtained from a boy younger than two with a congenital heart defect but otherwise immunologically healthy. Each CDR3 is given with its conserved first and last residue. The D gene is left open where the match is weak. Clone size is stated in some rows and not others, as once, few, many or a class when expanded.

size: NA; V: TRBV30; D: NA; J: TRBJ1-1; DNA: TGTGCCTGGAGTCCTCCCGGGACTAGGGCTTTCTTT; CDR3: CAWSPPGTRAFF
size: NA; V: TRBV4-3; D: NA; J: TRBJ2-3; DNA: TGCGCCAGCAGCCCCAATCCGGGCAGAACCAGCACAGATACGCAGTATTTT; CDR3: CASSPNPGRTSTDTQYF
size: NA; V: TRBV6-1; D: TRBD1; J: TRBJ1-2; DNA: TGTGCCAGCAGAGGACAGGGAAGTTTCGGCTACACCTTC; CDR3: CASRGQGSFGYTF
size: NA; V: TRBV7-4; D: TRBD1; J: TRBJ2-5; DNA: TGTGCCAGCAGCGTAATCCCCGGACAGGGGGCAAGGGAGACCCAGTACTTC; CDR3: CASSVIPGQGARETQYF
size: NA; V: TRBV27; D: TRBD2; J: TRBJ2-1; DNA: TGTGCCAGCAGCGAACCTCTAGCGGGAGGGCTAGATGAGCAGTTCTTC; CDR3: CASSEPLAGGLDEQFF
size: NA; V: TRBV28; D: NA; J: TRBJ1-5; DNA: TGTGCCAGCAGTTTAAGGCCTAGGAGCAATCAGCCCCAGCATTTT; CDR3: CASSLRPRSNQPQHF
size: NA; V: TRBV13; D: NA; J: TRBJ2-7; DNA: TGTGCCAGCGAGGACAGCCCCCGTGGGGAGCAGTACTTC; CDR3: CASEDSPRGEQYF
size: once; V: TRBV19; D: TRBD1; J: TRBJ1-1; DNA: TGTGCCAGTAGTGCTCTGTGGGACAGGGAAGGGACTGAAGCTTTCTTT; CDR3: CASSALWDREGTEAFF
size: NA; V: TRBV2; D: TRBD1; J: TRBJ1-2; DNA: TGTGCCAGCAGCCTTCGGGACAGGGTCTATGGCTACACCTTC; CDR3: CASSLRDRVYGYTF
size: few; V: TRBV7-9; D: NA; J: TRBJ2-7; DNA: TGTGCCAGCAGCTTAGTAGGAGAGGACGGCTCCTACGAGCAGTACTTC; CDR3: CASSLVGEDGSYEQYF
size: NA; V: TRBV11-2; D: TRBD1; J: TRBJ1-6; DNA: TGTGCCAGCTCGGCCGCCAAATGGACAGGGGGCTCACCCCTCCACTTT; CDR3: CASSAAKWTGGSPLHF
size: NA; V: TRBV10-1; D: NA; J: TRBJ2-2; DNA: TGCGCCAGCAGTGACGGAATAGCCGCGTTGAACGGGGAGCTGTTTTTT; CDR3: CASSDGIAALNGELFF
size: NA; V: TRBV10-2; D: NA; J: TRBJ2-3; DNA: TGCGCCAGCAGTGAGTCGAGGGGGACCAGGGAAGAAGATACGCAGTATTTT; CDR3: CASSESRGTREEDTQYF
size: NA; V: TRBV14; D: TRBD2; J: TRBJ2-7; DNA: TGTGCCAGCAGCCAAGATTACAGGCCTAGCGGGAGACACGAGCAGTACTTC; CDR3: CASSQDYRPSGRHEQYF